These T cell receptor beta chains were read from a single sample in a study of blood T cell repertoires in COVID-19. Using immunoSEQ multiplex PCR, the repertoire was profiled, and TCRdb retains in-frame clones only, with some absent. The repertoire consists of 150,000 or so clones, with approximately 95% occurring once and the leading ten covering less than 2%. Sequenced: peripheral blood. The source of these receptors is a woman aged 60-75 years with COVID-19, enrolled during active disease. The CDR3 runs from the conserved cysteine through the conserved F or W. The order of the fields is J gene, V gene, CDR3 protein.

TRBJ1-2	TRBV7-2	CASSLGRQRMAYGYTF
TRBJ1-1	TRBV6-5	CASRGQGNAGTEAFF
TRBJ1-3	TRBV19	CASTGLPGNTIYF
TRBJ2-7	TRBV20-1	CSARDGRGEYF
TRBJ2-7	TRBV11-1	CASSRPGGEQYF
TRBJ2-7	TRBV3-1/TRBV3-2	CASSLGLAGHKQYF
TRBJ1-5	TRBV10-2	CASSERFGGANNQPQHF
TRBJ1-3	TRBV2	CASSDGVGPGNTIYF
TRBJ1-2	TRBV27	CASSLKETGYGYTF
TRBJ2-7	TRBV9	CASSPAGHYEQYF
TRBJ2-1	TRBV3-1/TRBV3-2	CASSRTRRSTVGYNEQFF
TRBJ1-2	TRBV19	CASDRGDYGYTF
TRBJ1-2	TRBV9	CASSVDRPPYGYTF
TRBJ2-7	TRBV7-6	CASSLEQGDPYEQYF
TRBJ1-4	TRBV19	CASRIPGQGANEKLFF
TRBJ2-5	TRBV9	CASSIGTGEETQYF
TRBJ1-2	TRBV27	CASRGTLPQGRDYGYTF
TRBJ1-3	TRBV5-5	CASSLDPRDIASGNTIYF
TRBJ1-2	TRBV11-2	CASSLAGTLRGNGYTF
TRBJ2-2	TRBV7-9	CASSPPNRGSNTGELFF
TRBJ1-1	TRBV18	CASSPDSNTEAFF
TRBJ2-7	TRBV6-5	CASSRDSYEQYF
TRBJ2-1	TRBV7-2	CASSLGLSGGSIEQFF
TRBJ2-3	TRBV21-1	CASSKDLFYRQGPFFSTDTQYF
TRBJ1-1	TRBV19	CASSIVQGETEAFF
TRBJ1-6	TRBV6-5	CASSLPEVYNSPLHF
TRBJ1-3	TRBV7-2	CASNQIRGNTIYF
TRBJ1-5	TRBV6-5	CATSNGVRGNQPQHF
TRBJ1-5	TRBV10-3	CAISDGQSNQPQHF
TRBJ1-6	TRBV4-3	CASSQAGTGVYNSPLHF
TRBJ2-1	TRBV28	CASSRTSGGSYNEQFF
TRBJ1-5	TRBV6-1	CASSERLGAQVVWGNQPQHF
TRBJ1-5	TRBV27	CASRGGQGGNQPQHF
TRBJ2-7	TRBV20-1	CSASVTRYEQYF
TRBJ1-5	TRBV7-9	CASSFLGQPQHF
TRBJ2-2	TRBV4-3	CASSQGQGYGELFF
TRBJ1-5	TRBV5-1	CASSPTGSNQPQHF
TRBJ2-2	TRBV7-8	CASFRDRNTGELFF
TRBJ1-1	TRBV4-1	CASSPATRGSKTEAFF
TRBJ1-4	TRBV6-1	CASTHIGRGNEKLFF
TRBJ2-5	TRBV9	CASSSRTSGGQETQYF
TRBJ1-2	TRBV5-1	CASSLAGVESGYTF
TRBJ1-2	TRBV6-5	CASSFRGYTF
TRBJ1-3	TRBV7-7	CASSSGGWGNTIYF
TRBJ1-2	TRBV5-5	CASSAGNRDLYTF
TRBJ2-1	TRBV4-1	CASSLTAAAYFTGYEQFF
TRBJ1-2	TRBV19	CASSLGWSYGYTF
TRBJ2-5	TRBV4-1	CASSRRTSGGPETQYF
TRBJ2-2	TRBV28	CASSRRVDTGELFF
TRBJ1-2	TRBV12-3/TRBV12-4	CASTLYLDYGYTF
TRBJ1-4	TRBV19	CASTQGWANEKLFF
TRBJ2-5	TRBV7-2	CASSLNGGQETQYF